The 30 T cell receptor beta chains below come from one sample, sequenced in a study of OX40 agonist ivuxolimab in advanced cancers. Profiling relied on immunoSEQ multiplex PCR, and the TCRdb table lists in-frame clones only, not all of them. The repertoire holds tens of thousands of clones, with approximately 86% as singletons. Material: CD4+ or CD8+ T cells sorted from blood, obtained in a trial of the OX40 agonist ivuxolimab. These receptors were taken from an adult with an advanced solid tumor such as melanoma, head and neck, liver or kidney cancer.

A single count supports this clone. The CDR3 is CASSSTPSGKLFF. The CDR3 bases are TGTGCCAGCAGCTCAACCCCCAGCGGAAAACTGTTTTTT. The rearrangement uses TRBV7-2 and TRBJ1-4; no clear D. The CDR3 consists of 13 residues. Looked up from germline, CDR1 is SGHTA and CDR2 is FQGNSA. V was clipped by 4 bases and J by 10 bases, with 13 bases between them.

This clone was observed once. The rearrangement joins TRBV2 to TRBJ1-1, with D maybe TRBD1 (6 bases). CDR1 SNHLY and CDR2 FYNNEI come from the germline V gene. V lost 4 bases, J lost 6 bases, and 12 bases lay in between. The CDR3 length is 13 residues. The CDR3 protein is CASSVWGLAEAFF. The CDR3 DNA sequence: TGTGCCAGCAGTGTCTGGGGGCTGGCTGAAGCTTTCTTT.

This clone was seen just once. The chain is built from TRBV7-9 and TRBJ1-6, with D possibly TRBD1 on 6 matching bases. The CDR3 runs to 15 residues. CDR1 is SEHNR and CDR2 is FQNEAQ in the germline V gene (reference sequence). V lost 6 bases to trimming and J lost 11 bases, with 20 bases between them. CDR3 sequence: CASSLPGPTGTPLHF. The CDR3, as DNA: TGTGCCAGCAGTCTCCCAGGACCTACAGGGACACCCCTCCACTTT.

The V and J genes are TRBV19 and TRBJ2-3; 8 bases are shared with TRBD2. Germline V gene sequence: CDR1 LNHDA, CDR2 SQIVND (reference sequence). The CDR3 length is 17 residues. J was trimmed by 2 bases and V by 6 bases; bases with no gene match: 13. In DNA, the CDR3 is TGTGCCAGTAGGCCAATCGGACTAGCCGGGGCCACAGATACGCAGTATTTT. Encoded protein: CASRPIGLAGATDTQYF.

The chain has TRBV5-8 and TRBJ2-7, with TRBD2 as a possible D gene (6 bases). The CDR3 is 16 amino acids. The germline CDR1 and CDR2 sequences are SGHTS and YDEGEE. Trimming shortened V by 0 bases and J by 3 bases, and 16 bases separated the two germline ends. The CDR3 reads CASSLGTGTSNYEQYF. The CDR3 region has the DNA TGTGCCAGCAGCTTGGGTACCGGGACTTCAAACTACGAGCAGTACTTC.

The chain carries TRBV30 and TRBJ1-2; maybe TRBD1 (5 bases). The V end lost 2 bases, the J end lost 7 bases, and 20 bases lay between the germline ends. The CDR3 has 15 residues. Per germline, CDR1 GTSNPN and CDR2 SVGIG (reference sequence). The CDR3 nucleotides read TGTGCCTGGAGTCTCAAGATCGGGGGGAGCACTGGCTACACCTTC. This gives the protein CAWSLKIGGSTGYTF.

The chain recombines TRBV11-2 with TRBJ2-7; maybe TRBD2 (5 bases). This CDR3 is 14 amino acids long. The ends were cut back, 0 bases at V and 4 bases at J, with 10 bases in the middle. CDR1 is SGHAT, CDR2 FQNNGV, per germline. The CDR3 coding sequence is TGTGCCAGCAGCTTAGAGACTACAACATACGAGCAGTACTTC. It translates to CASSLETTTYEQYF.

This chain uses TRBV4-2 with TRBJ2-7; 12 bases align to TRBD1. Losses at the gene ends were 3 bases for V and 1 base for J; bases not matched to a gene: 7. Germline V gene lookup returns CDR1 LGHNA and CDR2 YNFKEQ. The length of the CDR3 is 17 residues. The CDR3 DNA is TGTGCCAGCAGCCAGCCGGGACAGGGGGCGATTTCCTACGAGCAGTACTTC. Its protein product is CASSQPGQGAISYEQYF.

V usage is TRBV15 and J usage is TRBJ2-5; D perhaps matches TRBD2 (5 bases). Germline CDR1 LNHNV, CDR2 YYDKDF (reference sequence). With 0 bases removed from V and 6 bases from J, the gap between germline ends came to 14 bases. The CDR3 is 15 amino acids. In DNA form, the CDR3 reads TGTGCCACCAGCAGAGAAAGGCAGGAGGCACAGACCCAGTACTTC. The encoded protein is CATSRERQEAQTQYF.

The chain carries TRBV19 and TRBJ1-5, with D unresolved. V gave up 4 bases and J gave up 0 bases, with 10 bases separating them. Germline-derived CDR1 and CDR2 are LNHDA and SQIVND (reference sequence). The CDR3 runs 15 residues. The chain's CDR3 is CASSRTTYSNQPQHF. The DNA for the CDR3 is TGTGCCAGTAGTAGGACGACTTATAGCAATCAGCCCCAGCATTTT.

The CDR3 DNA sequence: TGTGCCAGCAGTGTCGGAGCTAGCGGGTACAATGAGCAGTTCTTC. This sequence encodes CASSVGASGYNEQFF. The chain couples TRBV2 to TRBJ2-1; 8 positions match TRBD2. The CDR3 covers 15 residues. The germline gives CDR1 SNHLY, CDR2 FYNNEI. With V trimmed by 4 bases and J by 4 bases, 6 bases remained unmatched.

The chain employs TRBV6-5 and TRBJ2-2, with D perhaps TRBD1 or TRBD2 (6 bases each). This CDR3 spans 15 amino acids. V lost 6 bases and J lost 8, with 19 bases in between. From germline, CDR1 is MNHEY and CDR2 SVGAGI. The CDR3 here is CASRARESGAGELFF. In DNA, the CDR3 is TGTGCCAGCAGAGCCCGGGAGTCGGGGGCGGGGGAGCTGTTTTTT.

This sequence joins TRBV5-1 and TRBJ2-5, with D maybe TRBD2 (5 bases). V lost 2 bases and J lost 5, with 16 bases in between. The germline V gene has CDR1 SGHRS and CDR2 YFSETQ. The CDR3 sequence is 15 residues long. In DNA, the CDR3 is TGCGCCAGCAGCTTTGGAATGGGCGGGCCGGAGACCCAGTACTTC. Protein: CASSFGMGGPETQYF.

The chain has TRBV5-1 and TRBJ1-1; 12 nucleotides align to TRBD1. CDR3 length equals 15 residues. Trimming took 3 bases from V and 1 from J; bases not matched to a gene: 1. Germline V gene data show CDR1 as SGHRS and CDR2 as YFSETQ. The CDR3 sequence: CASSSGQGANTEAFF. The CDR3 nucleotides read TGCGCCAGCAGCTCGGGACAGGGGGCGAACACTGAAGCTTTCTTT.

V and J are TRBV6-5 and TRBJ1-3, with D unresolved. CDR3 length: 12 amino acids. The V and J ends lost 10 bases and 9 bases respectively, with 16 bases between them. Looked up from germline, CDR1 is MNHEY and CDR2 is SVGAGI. CDR3 coding DNA: TGTGCCACAGGACGGTCAGGAGCCACCATATATTTT. It codes for CATGRSGATIYF.

The chain couples TRBV28 to TRBJ2-1; possibly TRBD1 for D (6 bases). The CDR3 has 16 residues. Trimming took off 2 bases at V and 2 bases at J, with 13 bases between the two ends. CDR1 is MDHEN, CDR2 SYDVKM, per germline. The CDR3 nucleotides read TGTGCCAGCAGTTTAGCAGCAGGGGTAACCTACAATGAGCAGTTCTTC. Protein sequence: CASSLAAGVTYNEQFF.

The chain employs TRBV18 and TRBJ1-4; the D is unclear. CDR1 and CDR2 from the germline V gene are KGHSH and LQKENI. This CDR3 is built from 15 residues. Trimming shortened V by 6 bases and J by 1 base, and 12 bases separated the two germline ends. CDR3 loop: CASSPDVGTNEKLFF. Here the CDR3 DNA reads TGTGCCAGCTCTCCGGACGTCGGAACTAATGAAAAACTGTTTTTT.

In this sample, this clone turned up once. The chain couples TRBV15 to TRBJ2-2; D gene ambiguous. V lost 0 bases to trimming and J lost 1 base, with 9 bases between them. Per the germline V gene, CDR1 is LNHNV and CDR2 is YYDKDF (reference sequence). This CDR3 is 16 amino acids long. CDR3 amino acids: CATSRDLSVNTGELFF. The CDR3 DNA follows: TGTGCCACCAGCAGAGATCTCTCAGTGAACACCGGGGAGCTGTTTTTT.

The chain uses TRBV5-6 and TRBJ2-2; D not certain. The germline V gene has CDR1 SGHDT and CDR2 YYEEEE. With 2 bases removed from V and 6 bases from J, the gap between germline ends came to 2 bases. This CDR3 region has 11 residues. CDR3 sequence (DNA): TGTGCCAGCAGCTTAGCCGGGGAGCTGTTTTTT. It specifies CASSLAGELFF.

In this sample, this clone turned up a few times. This chain uses TRBV18 with TRBJ1-3; D remains ambiguous. V lost 2 bases and J 4 bases, leaving 18 bases between the germline ends. Germline lookup yields CDR1 KGHSH and CDR2 LQKENI. The CDR3 runs 17 residues. The CDR3 is CASSPTSQEFGGNTIYF. The CDR3 region has the DNA TGTGCCAGCTCACCAACTAGTCAGGAGTTTGGCGGAAACACCATATATTTT.

The J gene is TRBJ2-1, the V gene TRBV2; the match to TRBD1 covers 10 bases. The CDR3 has 14 amino acids. Germline CDR1 and CDR2: SNHLY and FYNNEI. V was clipped by 2 bases and J by 8 bases; unmatched bases: 3. CDR3 in amino acids: CASSERTGGHEQFF. CDR3 sequence (DNA): TGTGCCAGCAGTGAACGGACAGGGGGACATGAGCAGTTCTTC. Filled out from reference TRBV2 and TRBJ2-1, the complete variable domain reads EPEVTQTPSHQVTQMGQEVILRCVPISNHLYFYWYRQILGQKVEFLVSFYNNEISEKSEIFDDQFSVERPDGSNFTLKIRSTKLEDSAMYFCASSERTGGHEQFFGPGTRLTVL.

The chain has TRBV6-1 and TRBJ2-7; 7 nucleotides agree with TRBD1. The CDR3 loop spans 13 amino acids. The V and J ends lost 3 bases and 3 bases, in that order; junction bases with no gene match: 2. Germline V lookup: CDR1 MNHNS, CDR2 SASEGT. For the CDR3, the DNA is TGTGCCAGCAGTGACCCAGGGGGCTACGAGCAGTACTTC. Translating gives CASSDPGGYEQYF.

The chain carries TRBV19 and TRBJ2-2, with D perhaps matching TRBD1 (5 bases). Germline lookup yields CDR1 LNHDA and CDR2 SQIVND (reference sequence). The length of the CDR3 is 14 residues. Deletions cut 8 bases from V and 1 base from J, with 11 bases between. The CDR3 DNA reads as TGTGCCAGTGGGGCAGGGCGGAACACCGGGGAGCTGTTTTTT. Protein sequence: CASGAGRNTGELFF. Full variable domain (remainder filled in from reference TRBV19 and TRBJ2-2): DGGITQSPKYLFRKEGQNVTLSCEQNLNHDAMYWYRQDPGQGLRLIYYSQIVNDFQKGDIAEGYSVSREKKESFPLTVTSAQKNPTAFYLCASGAGRNTGELFFGEGSRLTVL.

The genes are TRBV7-3 and TRBJ2-7; 10 nucleotides match TRBD2. The J segment lost 6 bases and the V segment lost 5 bases, leaving 10 bases of the junction unmatched. The CDR3 consists of 15 residues. From germline, CDR1 is SGHTA and CDR2 FQGTGA. In DNA, the CDR3 is TGTGCCAGCAGCCTTAGCGGGGGGCCTTATTCCGAGCAGTACTTC. Translating gives CASSLSGGPYSEQYF.

The chain has TRBV7-7 and TRBJ2-5, with 8 bases fitting TRBD2. Germline CDR1 and CDR2: SSHAT and FNYEAQ (reference sequence). The CDR3 covers 14 residues. The junction had 7 bases not matched to a gene; V was cut back by 5 bases and J by 5 bases. The CDR3 sequence is CASSAGTREETQYF. The DNA of the CDR3 is TGTGCCAGCAGCGCCGGGACTAGGGAGGAGACCCAGTACTTC.

The CDR3 reads CASSQGLAGVTGELFF. The CDR3 DNA reads TGTGCCAGCAGCCAGGGACTAGCGGGAGTCACCGGGGAGCTGTTTTTT. The chain combines TRBV7-2 with TRBJ2-2, with TRBD2 matching over 14 bases. Germline V CDR1 and CDR2: SGHTA, FQGNSA. The ends lost 5 bases at V and 4 bases at J; junction bases unmatched: 3. This CDR3 is built from 16 residues. The full variable domain, in which reference TRBV7-2 and TRBJ2-2 provide the parts outside the CDR3, is GAGVSQSPSNKVTEKGKDVELRCDPISGHTALYWYRQSLGQGLEFLIYFQGNSAPDKSGLPSDRFSAERTGGSVSTLTIQRTQQEDSAVYLCASSQGLAGVTGELFFGEGSRLTVL.

V and J are TRBV19 and TRBJ2-3, with TRBD2 identical over 9 bases. Germline CDR1 LNHDA, CDR2 SQIVND (reference sequence). The V and J ends lost 3 bases and 3 bases, in that order; junction bases with no gene match: 13. CDR3 size: 18 residues. The CDR3 nucleotides are TGTGCCAGTAGTATCCGAGCGGGAGGCTCCAAAGCGACAGATACGCAGTATTTT. It is translated as CASSIRAGGSKATDTQYF.

The chain couples TRBV5-1 to TRBJ2-7; D gene uncertain. V dropped 4 bases and J dropped 2 bases, with 10 bases sitting between them. Germline V lookup: CDR1 SGHRS, CDR2 YFSETQ. The CDR3 is 13 residues long. CDR3 loop: CASSPGPPYEQYF. CDR3 nucleotide sequence: TGCGCCAGCAGCCCCGGGCCCCCCTACGAGCAGTACTTC. Based on the CDR3 plus reference TRBV5-1 and TRBJ2-7, the full variable domain is KAGVTQTPRYLIKTRGQQVTLSCSPISGHRSVSWYQQTPGQGLQFLFEYFSETQRNKGNFPGRFSGRQFSNSRSEMNVSTLELGDSALYLCASSPGPPYEQYFGPGTRLTVT.

CDR3 residues: CASSPLAGGGQPQHF. DNA for the CDR3: TGTGCCAGCTCACCACTCGCGGGCGGAGGTCAGCCCCAGCATTTT. The chain recombines TRBV18 with TRBJ1-5; D remains unclear. The CDR3 spans 15 residues. V dropped 1 base and J dropped 6 bases, with 13 bases sitting between them. The germline CDR1 and CDR2 sequences are KGHSH and LQKENI.

The chain is built from TRBV6-6 and TRBJ1-4, with D uncertain. This CDR3 region has 11 residues. V dropped 6 bases and J dropped 5 bases, with 4 bases sitting between them. Germline assignment: CDR1 MNHNY and CDR2 SVGAGI (reference sequence). The CDR3 loop reads CASRGNEKLFF. Written as DNA, the CDR3 is TGTGCCAGCAGGGGGAATGAAAAACTGTTTTTT.